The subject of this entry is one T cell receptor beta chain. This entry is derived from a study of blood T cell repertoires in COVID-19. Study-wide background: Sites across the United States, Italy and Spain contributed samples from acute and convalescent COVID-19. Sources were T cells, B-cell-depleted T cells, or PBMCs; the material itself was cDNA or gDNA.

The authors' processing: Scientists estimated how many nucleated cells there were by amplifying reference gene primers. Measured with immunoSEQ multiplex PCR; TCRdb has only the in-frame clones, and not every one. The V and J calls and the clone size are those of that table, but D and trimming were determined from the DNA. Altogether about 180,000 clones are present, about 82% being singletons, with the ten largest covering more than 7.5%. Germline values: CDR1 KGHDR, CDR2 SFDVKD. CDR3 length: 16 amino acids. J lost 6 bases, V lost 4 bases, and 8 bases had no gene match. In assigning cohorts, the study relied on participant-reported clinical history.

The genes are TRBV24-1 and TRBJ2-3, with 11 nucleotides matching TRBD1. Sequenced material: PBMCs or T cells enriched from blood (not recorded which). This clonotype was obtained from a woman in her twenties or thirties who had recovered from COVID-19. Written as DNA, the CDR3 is TGTGCCACCAGTGACCCGGGGGACAGGGGGGGTGATACGCAGTATTTT. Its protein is CATSDPGDRGGDTQYF.